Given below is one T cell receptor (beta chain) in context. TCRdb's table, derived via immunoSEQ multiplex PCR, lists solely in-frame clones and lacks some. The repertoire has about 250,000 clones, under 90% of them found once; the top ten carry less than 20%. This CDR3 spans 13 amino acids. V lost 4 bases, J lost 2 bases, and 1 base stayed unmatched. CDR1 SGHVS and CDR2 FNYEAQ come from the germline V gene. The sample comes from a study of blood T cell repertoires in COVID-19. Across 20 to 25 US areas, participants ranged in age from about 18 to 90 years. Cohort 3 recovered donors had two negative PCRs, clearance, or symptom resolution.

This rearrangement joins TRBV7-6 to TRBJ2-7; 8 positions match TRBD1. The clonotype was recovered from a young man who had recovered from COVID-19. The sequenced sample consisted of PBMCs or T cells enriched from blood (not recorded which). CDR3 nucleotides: TGTGCCAGCAGCTCGACAGGGGCCTACGAGCAGTACTTC. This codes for CASSSTGAYEQYF.